The 10 T cell receptor beta chains below all came from one sample that was sequenced in a study of radiation and T cells in renal cell carcinoma. The time point was: blood 2 weeks post-SBRT. Documented treatment: 15 Gy SBRT to primary tumor, nephrectomy 4 weeks later. Profiling relied on immunoSEQ multiplex PCR, and the TCRdb table lists in-frame clones only, not all of them. The sample contains roughly 130,000 clones, more than 70% of which appear only once. The sequencing used blood, collected from a patient whose treatment included radiotherapy and nephrectomy. These TCRs come from a woman in her 70s with renal cell carcinoma.

This chain uses TRBV5-1 with TRBJ1-2; no reliable D call. The CDR3 has 14 residues. Germline lookup yields CDR1 SGHRS and CDR2 YFSETQ. V gave up 0 bases and J gave up 5 bases, with 11 bases separating them. The CDR3 sequence: CASSLDTVGYGYTF. CDR3 coding DNA: TGCGCCAGCAGCTTGGACACCGTCGGATATGGCTACACCTTC.

The chain carries TRBV7-3 and TRBJ2-3; possibly TRBD1 or TRBD2 for D (5 bases each). This CDR3 contains 15 residues. Trimming took 6 bases from V and 2 from J, leaving 15 bases between them. Germline V gene data show CDR1 as SGHTA and CDR2 as FQGTGA. The CDR3, as DNA: TGTGCCAGCAGTATAGGGACCTTGGCCACAGATACGCAGTATTTT. This gives the protein CASSIGTLATDTQYF.

The rearrangement joins TRBV5-4 to TRBJ2-5, with D tentatively TRBD2 (6 bases). The CDR3 totals 14 residues. V dropped 1 base and J dropped 3 bases, with 10 bases sitting between them. Germline assignment: CDR1 SGHNT and CDR2 YYREEE (reference sequence). CDR3 amino acids: CASSLSGLKETQYF. In nucleotides, the CDR3 is TGTGCCAGCAGCTTGTCCGGACTAAAAGAGACCCAGTACTTC. Using reference TRBV5-4 and TRBJ2-5 for the parts outside the CDR3, the full variable domain is ETGVTQSPTHLIKTRGQQVTLRCSSQSGHNTVSWYQQALGQGPQFIFQYYREEENGRGNFPPRFSGLQFPNYSSELNVNALELDDSALYLCASSLSGLKETQYFGPGTRLLVL.

The J gene is TRBJ2-3, the V gene TRBV9, with 9 bases that match TRBD2. V was clipped by 0 bases and J by 0 bases; unmatched bases: 5. CDR1 is SGDLS, CDR2 YYNGEE, per germline. CDR3 length: 17 amino acids. CDR3 protein: CASSVESAGGSTDTQYF. The CDR3 nucleotides are TGTGCCAGCAGCGTAGAAAGCGCGGGGGGGAGCACAGATACGCAGTATTTT.

A single count supports this clone. This sequence joins TRBV6-1 and TRBJ1-1; D is undetermined. V was pared by 4 bases and J by 0 bases, with 3 bases between. The CDR3 has 12 amino acids. Germline CDR1 and CDR2: MNHNS and SASEGT. The DNA for the CDR3 is TGTGCCAGCAGTGTAATGAACACTGAAGCTTTCTTT. Translation: CASSVMNTEAFF.

The chain employs TRBV9 and TRBJ1-2; D is ambiguous. CDR1 and CDR2 (germline): SGDLS, YYNGEE. CDR3 length: 16 amino acids. Deletions cut 0 bases from V and 0 bases from J, with 12 bases between. Here the CDR3 DNA reads TGTGCCAGCAGCGTAGGCAGTCAGCCAGCTAACTATGGCTACACCTTC. Residues: CASSVGSQPANYGYTF. The full variable domain, rest sourced from reference TRBV9 and TRBJ1-2, is DSGVTQTPKHLITATGQRVTLRCSPRSGDLSVYWYQQSLDQGLQFLIQYYNGEERAKGNILERFSAQQFPDLHSELNLSSLELGDSALYFCASSVGSQPANYGYTFGSGTRLTVV.

The chain carries TRBV7-2 and TRBJ2-7; 9 positions match TRBD1. CDR1 is SGHTA, CDR2 FQGNSA, per germline. V trimming: 4 bases; J trimming: 0 bases; junction bases outside the gene matches: 7. The CDR3 runs 16 residues. In DNA, the CDR3 is TGTGCCAGCAGCTACCCCGGGACAGGGACCTCCTACGAGCAGTACTTC. Its translation: CASSYPGTGTSYEQYF.

CDR3 nucleotide sequence: TGTGCCTGGAGTGTTGGGAAGAACACTGAAGCTTTCTTT. Amino acids: CAWSVGKNTEAFF. The chain combines TRBV30 with TRBJ1-1; D is unresolved. Germline V lookup: CDR1 GTSNPN, CDR2 SVGIG (reference sequence). Trimming took off 0 bases at V and 1 base at J, with 6 bases between the two ends. The CDR3 consists of 13 residues.

This sequence joins TRBV11-2 and TRBJ2-7; TRBD1 agrees at 9 bases. Unmatched junction bases numbered 7, after V lost 5 bases and J lost 2 bases. CDR1 and CDR2 from the germline V gene are SGHAT and FQNNGV. This CDR3 comprises 15 residues. The CDR3 sequence is CASSAYGTGTYEQYF. The CDR3 DNA reads TGTGCCAGCAGCGCCTACGGGACAGGGACCTACGAGCAGTACTTC.

The rearrangement joins TRBV2 to TRBJ2-4; 7 bases map to TRBD2. The CDR3 spans 14 residues. After removal of 1 base from V and 7 bases from J, the junction contained 4 bases not matched to a gene. Germline assignment: CDR1 SNHLY and CDR2 FYNNEI. The CDR3 DNA is TGTGCCAGCAGTGAAGGCCCCGGGGGGAACATTCAGTACTTC. Protein product: CASSEGPGGNIQYF. The full variable domain, rest sourced from reference TRBV2 and TRBJ2-4, is EPEVTQTPSHQVTQMGQEVILRCVPISNHLYFYWYRQILGQKVEFLVSFYNNEISEKSEIFDDQFSVERPDGSNFTLKIRSTKLEDSAMYFCASSEGPGGNIQYFGAGTRLSVL.